This T cell receptor beta chain was sequenced for a study of blood T cell repertoires in COVID-19. As for the study in general: T cells, B-cell-depleted T cells, or PBMCs provided the cDNA or gDNA that served as material.

This CDR3 has 14 residues. V gave up 3 bases and J gave up 3 bases, with 11 bases separating them. Germline assignment: CDR1 MDHEN and CDR2 SYDVKM. Original handling: Amplification of reference gene primers provided the estimated nucleated cell counts. Clones were read by immunoSEQ multiplex PCR, and TCRdb kept only the in-frame ones, dropping some. The V and J calls and clone size were taken over from that table, and D and trimming were inferred from the DNA. The data hold more than 150,000 clones, with over 80% observed a single time. This rearrangement joins TRBV28 to TRBJ1-1, with D unclear. The sample taken for sequencing was peripheral blood. This sequence originates from a woman younger than 45 with acute or convalescent COVID-19. The CDR3, as DNA: TGTGCCAGCAGTTTCAGACCGAGGGACACTGAAGCTTTCTTT. This gives the protein CASSFRPRDTEAFF.